The 32 T cell receptor beta chains reported below all come from one sample, sequenced in a study of response to subunit inactivated influenza vaccine. TCRdb passed the RT-PCR reads through MiXCR, listing each CDR3 protein once. The data show 500,000 to 650,000 distinct CDR3 sequences, approximately 7.1% seen once. Sequencing was performed on PBMCs from blood, taken around 25 months after vaccination. Receptors were obtained from a man aged 45 to 70 who received an inactivated influenza vaccine.

In its sample, this clonotype was seen a few times. The chain combines TRBV20-1 with TRBJ2-5; TRBD2 matches 14 bases. CDR3 length: 14 residues. Germline V CDR1 and CDR2: DFQATT, SNEGSKA (reference sequence). V dropped 6 bases and J dropped 4; count of bases not matched to a gene: 4. The CDR3 protein is CSATSGGAGETQYF. The CDR3 nucleotides read TGCAGTGCGACTAGCGGGGGGGCCGGAGAGACCCAGTACTTC.

The chain joins TRBV6-5 to TRBJ1-6; 8 positions match TRBD1. The CDR3 spans 15 residues. Germline CDR1 is MNHEY and CDR2 is SVGAGI. Unmatched junction bases numbered 7, after V lost 4 bases and J lost 8 bases. This CDR3 is CASSSRDRNYSPLHF. The CDR3 nucleotides read TGTGCCAGCAGTTCCCGGGACAGGAATTATTCACCCCTCCACTTT.

The chain links TRBV2 to TRBJ1-5; 11 nucleotides agree with TRBD1. Germline assignment: CDR1 SNHLY and CDR2 FYNNEI. Germline trimming cut 4 bases from V and 10 bases from J; bases unmatched to any gene: 9. This CDR3 comprises 15 residues. In nucleotides, the CDR3 is TGTGCCAGCAGTGCCGGGACAGGGGGGACGGTACCCCAGCATTTT. It codes for CASSAGTGGTVPQHF.

The chain joins TRBV7-2 to TRBJ1-1; 8 positions match TRBD1. Trimming removed 4 bases from V and 1 base from J; junction bases left unmatched: 5. The CDR3 totals 15 residues. CDR1 is SGHTA, CDR2 FQGNSA, per germline. The CDR3 sequence: CASSSLGQANTEAFF. CDR3 coding DNA: TGTGCCAGCAGCTCCCTGGGACAGGCGAACACTGAAGCTTTCTTT.

The chain joins TRBV7-9 to TRBJ1-6; D is unclear. Germline V gene lookup returns CDR1 SEHNR and CDR2 FQNEAQ (reference sequence). V lost 0 bases to trimming and J lost 10 bases, with 16 bases between them. The CDR3 is 16 amino acids. The CDR3 loop reads CASSLASGRWESPLHF. As DNA, the CDR3 is TGTGCCAGCAGCTTAGCCTCTGGCAGGTGGGAGTCACCCCTCCACTTT.

This clonotype was seen repeatedly, ten times or more. The chain couples TRBV15 to TRBJ2-3; TRBD2 aligns across 10 bases. The CDR3 loop spans 16 amino acids. Trimming removed 1 base from V and 4 bases from J; junction bases left unmatched: 5. The germline V gene encodes CDR1 LNHNV and CDR2 YYDKDF (reference sequence). In nucleotides, the CDR3 is TGTGCCACCAGCAGAGGGCTAGCGGGAGAAGCAGATACGCAGTATTTT. This encodes CATSRGLAGEADTQYF. The variable domain in full, with the rest retrieved from reference TRBV15 and TRBJ2-3, is DAMVIQNPRYQVTQFGKPVTLSCSQTLNHNVMYWYQQKSSQAPKLLFHYYDKDFNNEADTPDNFQSRRPNTSFCFLDIRSPGLGDTAMYLCATSRGLAGEADTQYFGPGTRLTVL.

This clonotype turned up a few times. V is TRBV12-3 or TRBV12-4 and J is TRBJ2-7; D is ambiguous. The CDR3 totals 12 residues. V dropped 3 bases and J dropped 3 bases, with 6 bases sitting between them. This CDR3 reads CASSFLGYEQYF. CDR3 sequence (DNA): TGTGCCAGCAGTTTCCTGGGCTACGAGCAGTACTTC.

Remarks on this clonotype: A read error may account for a junction end that differs from germline. This chain links TRBV20-1 with TRBJ2-5; 9 bases line up with TRBD1. CDR3 length: 14 residues. The V gene's germline CDR1 is DFQATT and CDR2 SNEGSKA (reference sequence). The CDR3 sequence is CSSRVQGARETQYF. The DNA for the CDR3 is TGCAGTTCTAGAGTACAGGGGGCCAGGGAGACCCAGTACTTC.

In its sample, this clonotype was seen a few times. The rearrangement uses TRBV5-1 and TRBJ2-7; 7 bases align to TRBD2. With 3 bases clipped from V and 2 bases from J, the junction kept 14 bases outside the gene matches. The germline V gene has CDR1 SGHRS and CDR2 YFSETQ. The CDR3 extends over 17 amino acids. CDR3 nucleotides: TGCGCCAGCAGCTCCCTTAACCGGGACTACTATACCTACGAGCAGTACTTC. Encoded protein: CASSSLNRDYYTYEQYF.

The rearrangement joins TRBV7-9 to TRBJ2-5; D gene ambiguous. The CDR3 runs to 14 residues. V lost 5 bases and J lost 1, with 11 bases in between. Germline CDR1 and CDR2: SEHNR and FQNEAQ (reference sequence). CDR3 nucleotides: TGTGCCAGCAGCCCTCTGACGGCCCAAGAGACCCAGTACTTC. It yields the protein CASSPLTAQETQYF.

The table lists this clonotype with a few counts. The V and J genes are TRBV27 and TRBJ1-6; D is ambiguous. CDR1 is MNHEY, CDR2 SMNVEV, per germline (reference sequence). This CDR3 contains 13 residues. V dropped 5 bases and J dropped 9 bases, with 11 bases sitting between them. The CDR3 region is CASSPYSVSPLHF. The CDR3, as DNA: TGTGCCAGCAGTCCCTACTCGGTTTCACCCCTCCACTTT.

The sample holds a few counts of this clonotype. The rearrangement joins TRBV6-1 to TRBJ2-3, with 7 bases fitting TRBD1. Looked up from germline, CDR1 is MNHNS and CDR2 is SASEGT. The CDR3 runs 16 residues. The J segment lost 3 bases and the V segment lost 6 bases, leaving 12 bases of the junction unmatched. The CDR3 region has the DNA TGTGCCAGCAGACAGGGGCCCCTCGGGGTTACAGATACGCAGTATTTT. Encoded protein: CASRQGPLGVTDTQYF.

The chain joins TRBV9 to TRBJ2-1, with TRBD2 matching over 7 bases. Germline V gives CDR1 SGDLS, CDR2 YYNGEE. The CDR3 sequence is 15 residues long. Trimming removed 3 bases from V and 5 bases from J; junction bases left unmatched: 8. CDR3 sequence (DNA): TGTGCCAGCAGCGCCGGGAGGCCACTAAACAATGAGCAGTTCTTC. Translation gives CASSAGRPLNNEQFF. Supplemented by reference TRBV9 and TRBJ2-1, the full variable domain reads DSGVTQTPKHLITATGQRVTLRCSPRSGDLSVYWYQQSLDQGLQFLIQYYNGEERAKGNILERFSAQQFPDLHSELNLSSLELGDSALYFCASSAGRPLNNEQFFGPGTRLTVL.

This chain uses TRBV4-1 with TRBJ2-7; no clear D. This CDR3 contains 14 residues. CDR1 MGHRA and CDR2 YSYEKL come from the germline V gene. V was clipped by 3 bases and J by 3 bases, with 12 bases between them. CDR3 amino acids: CASSQANNFYEQYF. DNA for the CDR3: TGCGCCAGCAGCCAGGCCAACAATTTCTACGAGCAGTACTTC.

The chain has TRBV7-2 and TRBJ1-2; D gene unclear. The V end lost 2 bases, the J end lost 8 bases, and 6 bases lay between the germline ends. This CDR3 region has 11 residues. Germline loops: CDR1 SGHTA, CDR2 FQGNSA. The CDR3 coding sequence is TGTGCCAGCAGCTTATTCTCCGGCTACACCTTC. This codes for CASSLFSGYTF.

As to this clonotype: One end of the junction is discordant with germline, which a read error may explain. V usage is TRBV6-5 and J usage is TRBJ1-3; no clear D. The CDR3 runs to 16 residues. The V gene's germline CDR1 is MNHEY and CDR2 SVGAGI. DNA for the CDR3: TGTGCCAGCAGTCACTCGTACGGGAACTCTGGAAACACCATATATTTT. It specifies CASSHSYGNSGNTIYF.

This chain uses TRBV27 with TRBJ2-1; D may match TRBD1 or TRBD2 (5 bases each). This CDR3 is built from 14 residues. Germline V CDR1 and CDR2: MNHEY, SMNVEV (reference sequence). V gave up 5 bases and J gave up 7 bases, with 15 bases separating them. The CDR3 nucleotides are TGTGCCAGCAGTCCAGGGACCTGGGGGAATGAGCAGTTCTTC. This codes for CASSPGTWGNEQFF.

This clonotype has at least ten counts. The CDR3 here is CAISEFLPAGVNTGELFF. For the CDR3, the DNA is TGTGCCATCAGTGAGTTCCTGCCGGCAGGGGTGAACACCGGGGAGCTGTTTTTT. The chain is built from TRBV10-3 and TRBJ2-2; possibly TRBD1 for D (6 bases). V gave up 1 base and J gave up 1 base, with 16 bases separating them. From germline, CDR1 is ENHRY and CDR2 SYGVKD. The CDR3 runs to 18 residues.

DNA for the CDR3: TGCAGTGCTGTCAAGGACAGGGTACTTCAAGAGACCCAGTACTTC. Translated, it gives CSAVKDRVLQETQYF. V gene TRBV20-1 combines with J gene TRBJ2-5; the match to TRBD1 covers 8 bases. Germline V gives CDR1 DFQATT, CDR2 SNEGSKA (reference sequence). Trimming cost V 5 bases and J 2 bases; bases outside gene matches: 10. This CDR3 has 15 amino acids.

The chain links TRBV6-5 to TRBJ2-5; no definite D call. This CDR3 spans 12 amino acids. Germline CDR1 reads MNHEY; CDR2 reads SVGAGI. The ends were cut back, 8 bases at V and 0 bases at J, with 7 bases in the middle. The CDR3 protein is CASGEDQETQYF. The CDR3 DNA is TGTGCCAGCGGAGAAGACCAAGAGACCCAGTACTTC.

This clonotype was seen at least ten times. V gene TRBV12-3 or TRBV12-4 combines with J gene TRBJ1-5; 7 positions match TRBD1. V lost 6 bases, J lost 4 bases, and 6 bases stayed unmatched. The CDR3 loop spans 14 amino acids. CDR3 in amino acids: CASSLTGPNQPQHF. The CDR3 coding sequence is TGTGCCAGCAGCCTGACAGGGCCTAATCAGCCCCAGCATTTT.

This clonotype was detected many times. The CDR3 region is CSVVGLGETQYF. CDR3 nucleotides: TGCAGCGTTGTTGGGCTCGGAGAGACCCAGTACTTC. The rearrangement uses TRBV29-1 and TRBJ2-5; D remains unclear. CDR1 is SQVTM and CDR2 is ANQGSEA in the germline V gene. Deletions cut 4 bases from V and 4 bases from J, with 10 bases between. The CDR3 totals 12 residues.

At least ten counts were recorded for this clonotype. The V gene is TRBV20-1, the J gene TRBJ2-1; 8 bases align to TRBD2. CDR1 is DFQATT and CDR2 is SNEGSKA in the germline V gene (reference sequence). V was clipped by 7 bases and J by 1 base; unmatched bases: 12. The CDR3 is 16 amino acids. The chain's CDR3 is CSVPGLGFGSYNEQFF. CDR3 nucleotide sequence: TGCAGTGTTCCGGGACTAGGGTTTGGTTCCTACAATGAGCAGTTCTTC.

This clonotype was recorded at least ten times. This rearrangement joins TRBV21-1 to TRBJ2-3; TRBD1 is the table's D call, not checked against the DNA. TRBV21-1 is noted as a pseudogene. The length of the CDR3 is 15 residues. Written as DNA, the CDR3 is TGTGCCAGCACCTCGGACAGGGGCTACACAGATACGCAGTATTTT. Translated, it gives CASTSDRGYTDTQYF.

This chain links TRBV20-1 with TRBJ2-7, with 7 bases aligning to TRBD2. The CDR3 consists of 15 residues. Looked up from germline, CDR1 is DFQATT and CDR2 is SNEGSKA (reference sequence). V trimming: 3 bases; J trimming: 5 bases; junction bases outside the gene matches: 13. The CDR3 sequence: CSARGRTSLVHEQYF. DNA of the CDR3: TGCAGTGCTAGGGGTCGGACTAGTCTGGTCCACGAGCAGTACTTC.

This clonotype turned up a few times. The chain is built from TRBV4-1 and TRBJ2-5, with TRBD1 matching over 8 bases. CDR1 and CDR2 from the germline V gene are MGHRA and YSYEKL. The CDR3 length is 14 residues. Trimming took 8 bases from V and 3 from J; bases not matched to a gene: 8. The CDR3 spells CASGPTGDKETQYF. In DNA, the CDR3 is TGCGCCAGCGGCCCGACAGGGGACAAAGAGACCCAGTACTTC.

The chain is built from TRBV6-5 and TRBJ2-1; 13 positions agree with TRBD2. The CDR3 has 14 amino acids. V lost 2 bases and J lost 11; bases outside the gene matches: 3. Germline CDR1 reads MNHEY; CDR2 reads SVGAGI. CDR3 bases: TGTGCCAGCAGTTACGGGACTAGCGGGACAAAGCAGTTCTTC. This gives the protein CASSYGTSGTKQFF.

The chain is built from TRBV5-1 and TRBJ2-1; possibly TRBD1 or TRBD2 for D (5 bases each). CDR3 size: 13 residues. Germline loops: CDR1 SGHRS, CDR2 YFSETQ. Trimming removed 4 bases from V and 5 bases from J, with 10 bases in between. As DNA, the CDR3 is TGCGCCAGCAGCAGGGGACGGAACAATGAGCAGTTCTTC. Encoded protein: CASSRGRNNEQFF.

In this sample, this clonotype turned up many times. The V and J genes are TRBV6-1 and TRBJ2-5; a weak D match, TRBD1 (6 bases). CDR3 length: 13 residues. Per germline, CDR1 MNHNS and CDR2 SASEGT. The V end lost 6 bases, the J end lost 2 bases, and 10 bases lay between the germline ends. The CDR3 loop reads CASRTGPQETQYF. The CDR3 DNA sequence: TGTGCCAGCAGAACAGGGCCACAAGAGACCCAGTACTTC.

This clonotype was found a few times. V usage is TRBV2 and J usage is TRBJ2-1; 11 bases match TRBD2. The CDR3 consists of 17 residues. The germline gives CDR1 SNHLY, CDR2 FYNNEI. J was trimmed by 5 bases and V by 6 bases; bases with no gene match: 12. This CDR3 is CASSYTKLAGVNNEQFF. The CDR3 coding sequence is TGTGCCAGCAGCTACACGAAACTAGCGGGAGTCAACAATGAGCAGTTCTTC.

The rearrangement joins TRBV5-1 to TRBJ2-3; unclear D gene. The germline V gene has CDR1 SGHRS and CDR2 YFSETQ. The germline V and J ends were trimmed by 5 bases and 2 bases, with 12 bases remaining between them. This CDR3 is built from 14 residues. In DNA, the CDR3 is TGCGCCAGCAGGTACGACGGAGACACAGATACGCAGTATTTT. Its protein product is CASRYDGDTDTQYF. Looking up the rest from reference TRBV5-1 and TRBJ2-3 gives the full variable domain: KAGVTQTPRYLIKTRGQQVTLSCSPISGHRSVSWYQQTPGQGLQFLFEYFSETQRNKGNFPGRFSGRQFSNSRSEMNVSTLELGDSALYLCASRYDGDTDTQYFGPGTRLTVL.

This clonotype was seen repeatedly, ten times or more. This chain joins TRBV29-1 and TRBJ2-3; no clear D gene. Trimming left V 4 bases short and J 0 bases short, with 8 bases between. CDR1 is SQVTM and CDR2 is ANQGSEA in the germline V gene. The length of the CDR3 is 13 residues. The CDR3 loop is CSVGGSSTDTQYF. The DNA for the CDR3 is TGCAGCGTTGGGGGATCTAGCACAGATACGCAGTATTTT.